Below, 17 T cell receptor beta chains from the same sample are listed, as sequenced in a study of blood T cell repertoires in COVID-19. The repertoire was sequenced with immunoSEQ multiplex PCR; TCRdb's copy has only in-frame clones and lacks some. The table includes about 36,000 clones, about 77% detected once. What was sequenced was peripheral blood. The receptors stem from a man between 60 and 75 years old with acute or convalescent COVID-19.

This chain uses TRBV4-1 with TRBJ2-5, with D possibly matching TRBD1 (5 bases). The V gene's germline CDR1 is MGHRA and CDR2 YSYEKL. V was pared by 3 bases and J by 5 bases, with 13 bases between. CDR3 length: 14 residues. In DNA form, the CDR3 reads TGCGCCAGCAGCCATCGCCAGGGTGGGGAGACCCAGTACTTC. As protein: CASSHRQGGETQYF.

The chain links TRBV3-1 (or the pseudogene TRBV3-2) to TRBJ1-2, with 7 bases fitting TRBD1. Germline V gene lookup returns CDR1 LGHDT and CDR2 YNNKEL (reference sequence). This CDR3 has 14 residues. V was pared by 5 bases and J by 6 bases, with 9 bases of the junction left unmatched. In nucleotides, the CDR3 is TGTGCCAGCAGCGACAGGGTAGGGGCCGATGGCTACACCTTC. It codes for CASSDRVGADGYTF.

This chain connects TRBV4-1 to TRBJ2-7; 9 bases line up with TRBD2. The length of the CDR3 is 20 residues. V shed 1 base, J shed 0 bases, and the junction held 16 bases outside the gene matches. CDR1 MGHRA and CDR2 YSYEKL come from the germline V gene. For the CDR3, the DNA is TGCGCCAGCAGCCAAGGCGTGTTCGGGCTAGCGGGAACACTCTCCTACGAGCAGTACTTC. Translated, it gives CASSQGVFGLAGTLSYEQYF.

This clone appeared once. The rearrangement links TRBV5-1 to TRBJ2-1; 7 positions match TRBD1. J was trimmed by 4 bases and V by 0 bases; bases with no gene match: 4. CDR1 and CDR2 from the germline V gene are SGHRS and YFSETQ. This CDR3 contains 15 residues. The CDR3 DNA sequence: TGCGCCAGCAGCTTGGAGGGACAGTTTTACAATGAGCAGTTCTTC. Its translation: CASSLEGQFYNEQFF. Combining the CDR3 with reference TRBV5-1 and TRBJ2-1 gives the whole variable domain KAGVTQTPRYLIKTRGQQVTLSCSPISGHRSVSWYQQTPGQGLQFLFEYFSETQRNKGNFPGRFSGRQFSNSRSEMNVSTLELGDSALYLCASSLEGQFYNEQFFGPGTRLTVL.

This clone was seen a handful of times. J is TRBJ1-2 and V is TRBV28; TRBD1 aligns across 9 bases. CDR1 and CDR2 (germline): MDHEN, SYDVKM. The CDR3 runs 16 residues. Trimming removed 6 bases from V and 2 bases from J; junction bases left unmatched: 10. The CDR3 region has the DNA TGTGCCAGCAGGCCCATTGGGACAGGGATAAACTATGGCTACACCTTC. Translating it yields CASRPIGTGINYGYTF.

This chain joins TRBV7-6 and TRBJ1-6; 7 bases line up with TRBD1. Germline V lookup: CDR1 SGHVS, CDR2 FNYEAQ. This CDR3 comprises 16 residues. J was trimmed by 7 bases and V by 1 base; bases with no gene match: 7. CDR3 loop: CASSLVSAGGNSPLHF. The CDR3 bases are TGTGCCAGCAGCTTAGTGTCGGCAGGGGGAAATTCACCCCTCCACTTT.

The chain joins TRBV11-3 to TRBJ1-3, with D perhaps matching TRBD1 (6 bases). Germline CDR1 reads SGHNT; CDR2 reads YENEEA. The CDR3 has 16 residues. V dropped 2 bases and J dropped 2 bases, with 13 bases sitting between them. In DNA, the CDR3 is TGTGCCAGCAGCTTACAGGGGTGGCAGCCTGGAAACACCATATATTTT. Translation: CASSLQGWQPGNTIYF.

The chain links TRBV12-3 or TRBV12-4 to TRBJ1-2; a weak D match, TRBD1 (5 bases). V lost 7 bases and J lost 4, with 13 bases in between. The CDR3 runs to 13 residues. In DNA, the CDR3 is TGTGCCAGCACCCCGGGTGGGGCCTATGGCTACACCTTC. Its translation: CASTPGGAYGYTF.

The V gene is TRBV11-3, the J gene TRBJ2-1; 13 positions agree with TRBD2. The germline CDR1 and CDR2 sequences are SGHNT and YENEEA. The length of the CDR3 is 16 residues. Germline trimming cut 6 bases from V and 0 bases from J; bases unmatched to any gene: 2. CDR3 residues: CASSRTSGGSYNEQFF. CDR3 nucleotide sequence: TGTGCCAGCAGTAGGACTAGCGGGGGCTCCTACAATGAGCAGTTCTTC.

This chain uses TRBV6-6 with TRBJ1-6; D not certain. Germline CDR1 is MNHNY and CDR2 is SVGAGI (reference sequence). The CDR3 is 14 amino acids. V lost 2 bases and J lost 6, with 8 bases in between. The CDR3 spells CASSYDRLNSPLHF. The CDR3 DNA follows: TGTGCCAGCAGTTACGACCGACTTAATTCACCCCTCCACTTT.

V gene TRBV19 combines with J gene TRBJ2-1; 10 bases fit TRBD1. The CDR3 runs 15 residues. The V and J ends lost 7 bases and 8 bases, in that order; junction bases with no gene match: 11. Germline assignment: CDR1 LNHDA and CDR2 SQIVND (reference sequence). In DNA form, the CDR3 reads TGTGCCAGTACCGCCGGGACAGGGGTAGCATATGAGCAGTTCTTC. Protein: CASTAGTGVAYEQFF.

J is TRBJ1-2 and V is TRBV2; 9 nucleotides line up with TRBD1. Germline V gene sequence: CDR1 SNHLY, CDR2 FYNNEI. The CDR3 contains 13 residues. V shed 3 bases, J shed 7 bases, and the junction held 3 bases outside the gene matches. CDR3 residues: CASSEGQGFGYTF. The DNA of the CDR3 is TGTGCCAGCAGTGAGGGACAGGGTTTTGGCTACACCTTC.

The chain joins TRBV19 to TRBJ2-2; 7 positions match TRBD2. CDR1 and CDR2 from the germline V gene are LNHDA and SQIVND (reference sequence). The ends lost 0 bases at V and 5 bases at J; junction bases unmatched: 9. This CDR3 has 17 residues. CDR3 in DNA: TGTGCCAGTAGTATAGATCCTAACTGGGAGGGGACCGGGGAGCTGTTTTTT. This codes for CASSIDPNWEGTGELFF.

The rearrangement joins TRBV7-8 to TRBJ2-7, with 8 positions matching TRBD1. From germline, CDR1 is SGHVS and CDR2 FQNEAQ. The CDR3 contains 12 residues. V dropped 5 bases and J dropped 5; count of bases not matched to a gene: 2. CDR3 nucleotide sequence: TGTGCCAGCAGCCCACAGGGGGACGAGCAGTACTTC. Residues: CASSPQGDEQYF.

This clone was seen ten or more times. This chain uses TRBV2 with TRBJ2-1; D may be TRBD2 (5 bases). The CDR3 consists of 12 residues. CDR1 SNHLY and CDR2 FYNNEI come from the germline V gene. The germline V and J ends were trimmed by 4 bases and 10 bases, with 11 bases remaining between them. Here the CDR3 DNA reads TGTGCCAGCAGTGCCGGGGTTGAGGAGCAGTTCTTC. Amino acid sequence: CASSAGVEEQFF.

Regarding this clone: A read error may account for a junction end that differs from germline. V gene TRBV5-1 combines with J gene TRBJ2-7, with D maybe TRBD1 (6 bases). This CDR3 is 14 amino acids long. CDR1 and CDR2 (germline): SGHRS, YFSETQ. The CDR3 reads CASRLDSKTYEQYF. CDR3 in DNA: TGCGCCAGCAGATTGGACAGCAAAACCTACGAGCAGTACTTC.

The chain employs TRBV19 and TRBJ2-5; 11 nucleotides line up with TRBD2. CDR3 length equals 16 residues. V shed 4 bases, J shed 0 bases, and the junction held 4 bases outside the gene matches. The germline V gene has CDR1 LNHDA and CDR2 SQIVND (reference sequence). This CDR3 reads CASSTVAGGYQETQYF. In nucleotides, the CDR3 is TGTGCCAGTAGTACAGTAGCGGGGGGGTACCAAGAGACCCAGTACTTC.